A single sample gave rise to the 8 T cell receptor beta chains below, sequenced in a study of blood T cell repertoires in COVID-19. Measured with immunoSEQ multiplex PCR; TCRdb has only the in-frame clones, and not every one. The data hold approximately 350,000 clones, with 65% to 85% observed a single time. The sample comprised peripheral blood. Receptors were obtained from a man aged 25 to 45 with active or convalescent COVID-19.

The CDR3 sequence is CASSLRFAGGKYNEQFF. DNA of the CDR3: TGTGCCAGCAGCTTAAGATTCGCGGGGGGGAAATACAATGAGCAGTTCTTC. This chain connects TRBV7-3 to TRBJ2-1; 9 bases are a match to TRBD2. V lost 1 base and J lost 4; bases outside the gene matches: 8. The CDR3 is made up of 17 amino acids. Germline-derived CDR1 and CDR2 are SGHTA and FQGTGA.

The chain employs TRBV28 and TRBJ2-1; the match to TRBD2 covers 14 bases. Germline CDR1 reads MDHEN; CDR2 reads SYDVKM. V dropped 2 bases and J dropped 2; count of bases not matched to a gene: 11. The length of the CDR3 is 20 residues. The CDR3 sequence: CASSLMGLAGVKTPYNEQFF. The DNA for the CDR3 is TGTGCCAGCAGTTTAATGGGACTAGCGGGAGTAAAAACCCCCTACAATGAGCAGTTCTTC.

The chain recombines TRBV7-8 with TRBJ2-1; tentatively, D is TRBD2 (6 bases). Per germline, CDR1 SGHVS and CDR2 FQNEAQ. The CDR3 sequence is 12 residues long. V lost 5 bases to trimming and J lost 15 bases, with 17 bases between them. The CDR3 bases are TGTGCCAGCAGCCGCTTCGGGGGAGGACGGTTCTTC. It translates to CASSRFGGGRFF.

This clone was seen a few times. The chain couples TRBV7-9 to TRBJ2-7; 8 bases are shared with TRBD1. There are 11 residues in the CDR3. In germline, CDR1 is SEHNR, CDR2 FQNEAQ (reference sequence). With V trimmed by 7 bases and J by 7 bases, 3 bases remained unmatched. The CDR3 bases are TGTGCCAGCACCCGGGACAGGGAGCAGTACTTC. Translating it yields CASTRDREQYF. Drawing the rest from reference TRBV7-9 and TRBJ2-7, the complete variable domain is DTGVSQNPRHKITKRGQNVTFRCDPISEHNRLYWYRQTLGQGPEFLTYFQNEAQLEKSRLLSDRFSAERPKGSFSTLEIQRTEQGDSAMYLCASTRDREQYFGPGTRLTVT.

The chain carries TRBV28 and TRBJ2-2, with 11 bases lining up with TRBD1. Unmatched junction bases numbered 8, after V lost 7 bases and J lost 10 bases. Germline lookup yields CDR1 MDHEN and CDR2 SYDVKM. The CDR3 loop spans 14 amino acids. The CDR3 sequence: CASKPGQGVEELFF. CDR3 coding DNA: TGTGCCAGCAAGCCGGGACAGGGGGTGGAGGAGCTGTTTTTT.

The chain's CDR3 is CASSQDPRGQGGYTF. CDR3 sequence (DNA): TGTGCCAGCAGCCAAGATCCCAGGGGGCAGGGGGGCTACACCTTC. The chain uses TRBV4-2 and TRBJ1-2, with TRBD1 matching over 8 bases. Germline-derived CDR1 and CDR2 are LGHNA and YNFKEQ. The CDR3 extends over 15 amino acids. The J segment lost 8 bases and the V segment lost 0 bases, leaving 8 bases of the junction unmatched.

The gene calls are TRBV28 and TRBJ1-2, with 8 bases identical to TRBD1. V dropped 5 bases and J dropped 4; count of bases not matched to a gene: 9. Germline V CDR1 and CDR2: MDHEN, SYDVKM. This CDR3 is built from 15 residues. CDR3 amino acids: CASSPPGTGRYGYTF. The CDR3 DNA reads TGTGCCAGCAGTCCCCCTGGGACAGGACGCTATGGCTACACCTTC.

The chain carries TRBV28 and TRBJ1-2; D remains unclear. The CDR3 has 11 residues. From germline, CDR1 is MDHEN and CDR2 SYDVKM. The CDR3 reads CASCLGYGYTF. In nucleotides, the CDR3 is TGTGCGTCATGCCTCGGCTATGGCTACACCTTC.